Below are 21 T cell receptor beta chains sequenced from a single sample in a study of blood T cell repertoires in COVID-19. Sequencing was performed with immunoSEQ multiplex PCR; in TCRdb, only in-frame clones are kept and a portion is missing. The table lists about 120,000 clones, around nine tenths of them singletons. Sequenced: peripheral blood. Receptors were obtained from a man aged 45-65 years with acute or convalescent COVID-19.

The J gene is TRBJ2-1, the V gene TRBV5-1, with D unresolved. Germline V gives CDR1 SGHRS, CDR2 YFSETQ. The germline V and J ends were trimmed by 9 bases and 8 bases, with 18 bases remaining between them. This CDR3 region has 13 residues. The CDR3 nucleotides read TGCGCCACCCGGGTCGGAGAGATCGATGAGCAGTTCTTC. Translated, it gives CATRVGEIDEQFF.

This chain joins TRBV19 and TRBJ2-1, with D unresolved. V was shortened by 5 bases and J by 4 bases, with 6 bases between the two germline ends. Germline V gives CDR1 LNHDA, CDR2 SQIVND (reference sequence). This CDR3 comprises 12 residues. CDR3 amino acids: CASSPEYNEQFF. The CDR3 coding sequence is TGTGCCAGTAGTCCTGAGTACAATGAGCAGTTCTTC.

The chain combines TRBV15 with TRBJ2-3; no reliable D call. This CDR3 has 14 amino acids. Germline V lookup: CDR1 LNHNV, CDR2 YYDKDF (reference sequence). Trimming removed 0 bases at V and 4 bases at J, with 8 bases between. The CDR3 spells CATSRDPSADTQYF. Here the CDR3 DNA reads TGTGCCACCAGCAGAGATCCGTCCGCAGATACGCAGTATTTT.

CDR3: CASSEGAGNQPQHF. The CDR3 nucleotides read TGTGCCAGCAGTGAGGGGGCCGGCAATCAGCCCCAGCATTTT. The V gene is TRBV6-4, the J gene TRBJ1-5; possibly TRBD1 for D (6 bases). Trimming removed 3 bases from V and 2 bases from J, with 8 bases in between. The CDR3 consists of 14 residues. CDR1 and CDR2 from the germline V gene are MRHNA and SNTAGT.

The gene calls are TRBV19 and TRBJ2-7, with D possibly matching TRBD1 (5 bases). V lost 5 bases, J lost 5 bases, and 13 bases lay in between. CDR3 length equals 13 residues. Per the germline V gene, CDR1 is LNHDA and CDR2 is SQIVND (reference sequence). The CDR3 region is CASSSTVTHEQYF. CDR3 coding DNA: TGTGCCAGTAGTTCGACAGTTACCCACGAGCAGTACTTC.

This sequence joins TRBV3-1 (or the pseudogene TRBV3-2) and TRBJ2-4; the D gene is possibly TRBD2 (7 bases). Deletions cut 1 base from V and 6 bases from J, with 22 bases between. The CDR3 covers 18 residues. Germline CDR1 and CDR2: LGHDT and YNNKEL (reference sequence). For the CDR3, the DNA is TGTGCCAGCAGCCAAGGATCCAGCGGGACCGCCAGGGGAAACATTCAGTACTTC. Its translation: CASSQGSSGTARGNIQYF.

This chain links TRBV19 with TRBJ1-5; 7 bases fit TRBD1. This CDR3 has 18 amino acids. CDR1 and CDR2 (germline): LNHDA, SQIVND (reference sequence). V dropped 5 bases and J dropped 5; count of bases not matched to a gene: 18. CDR3 nucleotide sequence: TGTGCCAGTAGTTCGGGACAGAATATAGGAAGGAGGGATCAGCCCCAGCATTTT. Encoded protein: CASSSGQNIGRRDQPQHF. Complete variable domain (other parts from reference TRBV19 and TRBJ1-5): DGGITQSPKYLFRKEGQNVTLSCEQNLNHDAMYWYRQDPGQGLRLIYYSQIVNDFQKGDIAEGYSVSREKKESFPLTVTSAQKNPTAFYLCASSSGQNIGRRDQPQHFGDGTRLSIL.

This rearrangement joins TRBV3-1 (or the pseudogene TRBV3-2) to TRBJ1-1; D unresolved. Germline-derived CDR1 and CDR2 are LGHDT and YNNKEL (reference sequence). Trimming left V 0 bases short and J 7 bases short, with 6 bases between. The CDR3 runs to 12 residues. In nucleotides, the CDR3 is TGTGCCAGCAGCCAAGACGGGTATGAAGCTTTCTTT. Its protein is CASSQDGYEAFF.

The rearrangement joins TRBV12-5 to TRBJ1-5, with 8 bases fitting TRBD1. This CDR3 is built from 18 residues. Trimming took 3 bases from V and 1 from J; bases not matched to a gene: 11. The germline V gene has CDR1 LGHNT and CDR2 FRNRAP. As DNA, the CDR3 is TGTGCTAGTGGTTTATACCTAGGACAGGGTAAAAGCAATCAGCCCCAGCATTTT. Translated: CASGLYLGQGKSNQPQHF.

This rearrangement joins TRBV18 to TRBJ2-2, with D possibly matching TRBD1 (6 bases). Per germline, CDR1 KGHSH and CDR2 LQKENI. Trimming pared 5 bases from V and 0 bases from J, leaving 10 bases between. The CDR3 sequence is 15 residues long. CDR3 in DNA: TGTGCCAGCTCAACCGGGACACCGAACACCGGGGAGCTGTTTTTT. This sequence encodes CASSTGTPNTGELFF.

The chain's CDR3 is CASKLAGGPYNEQFF. The CDR3 nucleotides read TGTGCCAGTAAACTAGCGGGAGGACCCTACAATGAGCAGTTCTTC. The chain recombines TRBV15 with TRBJ2-1; TRBD2 matches at 12 bases. The V gene end was trimmed by 10 bases and the J gene end by 2 bases; junction bases not matched to a gene: 6. There are 15 residues in the CDR3. In germline, CDR1 is LNHNV, CDR2 YYDKDF (reference sequence).

The chain has TRBV5-1 and TRBJ1-2; 7 bases map to TRBD1. Germline CDR1 SGHRS, CDR2 YFSETQ. The CDR3 runs to 13 residues. With V trimmed by 6 bases and J by 1 base, 3 bases remained unmatched. In nucleotides, the CDR3 is TGCGCCAGCAACTGGGACAGTAACTATGGCTACACCTTC. Translated: CASNWDSNYGYTF. The variable domain in full, with the rest retrieved from reference TRBV5-1 and TRBJ1-2, is KAGVTQTPRYLIKTRGQQVTLSCSPISGHRSVSWYQQTPGQGLQFLFEYFSETQRNKGNFPGRFSGRQFSNSRSEMNVSTLELGDSALYLCASNWDSNYGYTFGSGTRLTVV.

This rearrangement joins TRBV5-4 to TRBJ1-2; D is perhaps TRBD1 (6 bases). Trimming cost V 4 bases and J 7 bases, with 20 bases left between them. Germline V lookup: CDR1 SGHNT, CDR2 YYREEE (reference sequence). The CDR3 is 15 amino acids. The CDR3 nucleotides are TGTGCCAGCAGCAACGGGACATCTCTTCGCGGTGGCTACACCTTC. Protein product: CASSNGTSLRGGYTF.

The V gene is TRBV9, the J gene TRBJ1-3; 8 bases align to TRBD1. The CDR3 covers 17 residues. The trim removed 0 bases at V and 0 bases at J, leaving 5 bases unmatched. The germline gives CDR1 SGDLS, CDR2 YYNGEE. The CDR3 DNA is TGTGCCAGCAGCGTAGGCCAGGGGGCCAACTCTGGAAACACCATATATTTT. Residues: CASSVGQGANSGNTIYF.

This clone appeared a single time. This chain connects TRBV5-4 to TRBJ2-1; tentative D call: TRBD1 (5 bases). V was clipped by 3 bases and J by 2 bases, with 9 bases between them. This CDR3 spans 14 amino acids. Per germline, CDR1 SGHNT and CDR2 YYREEE (reference sequence). CDR3 region: CASSSDSTYNEQFF. The CDR3 bases are TGTGCCAGCAGCTCCGACAGCACCTACAATGAGCAGTTCTTC.

The chain links TRBV2 to TRBJ2-7; 11 nucleotides line up with TRBD2. In germline, CDR1 is SNHLY, CDR2 FYNNEI. The CDR3 consists of 14 residues. J gave up 4 bases and V 10 bases, and 9 bases lay outside the gene matches. The CDR3 DNA is TGTGCCACCCGGACTAGCGGGCACTCATACGAGCAGTACTTC. It specifies CATRTSGHSYEQYF.

The CDR3 region is CAITKTSGSSNEQFF. The CDR3 nucleotides are TGTGCCATCACCAAGACTAGCGGGAGCTCCAATGAGCAGTTCTTC. The chain couples TRBV10-3 to TRBJ2-1; 12 positions agree with TRBD2. V lost 7 bases, J lost 6 bases, and 7 bases stayed unmatched. Per the germline V gene, CDR1 is ENHRY and CDR2 is SYGVKD. The CDR3 spans 15 residues.

This chain uses TRBV5-1 with TRBJ1-3; D remains ambiguous. The CDR3 runs 15 residues. V was shortened by 0 bases and J by 0 bases, with 7 bases between the two germline ends. Germline values: CDR1 SGHRS, CDR2 YFSETQ. The CDR3 DNA sequence: TGCGCCAGCAGCTTGGTTCCAGGCTCTGGAAACACCATATATTTT. Translated, it gives CASSLVPGSGNTIYF.

The chain combines TRBV5-5 with TRBJ1-5; maybe TRBD1 (5 bases). The CDR3 runs 14 residues. V dropped 0 bases and J dropped 4 bases, with 8 bases sitting between them. Germline lookup yields CDR1 SGHKS and CDR2 YYEKEE (reference sequence). The CDR3: CASSLVQGNQPQHF. Here the CDR3 DNA reads TGTGCCAGCAGCTTGGTTCAGGGAAATCAGCCCCAGCATTTT.

The rearrangement joins TRBV6-5 to TRBJ2-2, with TRBD1 matching over 7 bases. V was clipped by 7 bases and J by 7 bases; unmatched bases: 9. The CDR3 consists of 14 residues. From germline, CDR1 is MNHEY and CDR2 SVGAGI. For the CDR3, the DNA is TGTGCCAGCACCCTTGGGACAGATCACGGGGAGCTGTTTTTT. Translation gives CASTLGTDHGELFF.

The genes are TRBV5-5 and TRBJ2-7; 7 positions match TRBD1. V gave up 3 bases and J gave up 3 bases; unmatched junction bases: 6. This CDR3 is built from 14 residues. Germline V CDR1 and CDR2: SGHKS, YYEKEE (reference sequence). CDR3 nucleotides: TGTGCCAGCAGCTCCCGACAGGGTTTCTACGAGCAGTACTTC. Encoded protein: CASSSRQGFYEQYF.